One and the same sample provided the 27 T cell receptor beta chains below, sequenced in a study of blood T cell repertoires in COVID-19. Method: immunoSEQ multiplex PCR; TCRdb's copy keeps in-frame clones and lacks some. The data show around 98,000 clones, about 80% seen once. Sample: peripheral blood. The receptors were sampled from a man aged 70-80 years with active or convalescent COVID-19.

CDR3: CASSSGLIPYEQYF. The CDR3, as DNA: TGTGCCAGCAGCTCGGGACTGATTCCCTACGAGCAGTACTTC. This chain joins TRBV7-9 and TRBJ2-7; D may be TRBD2 (6 bases). From germline, CDR1 is SEHNR and CDR2 FQNEAQ (reference sequence). Deletions cut 4 bases from V and 2 bases from J, with 12 bases between. This CDR3 comprises 14 residues.

As DNA, the CDR3 is TGTGCCAGCAGCTCCCGGTTAGCTAATTACAATGAGCAGTTCTTC. Translation: CASSSRLANYNEQFF. The chain has TRBV11-2 and TRBJ2-1; D is uncertain. Germline CDR1 and CDR2: SGHAT and FQNNGV. Deletions cut 4 bases from V and 4 bases from J, with 14 bases between. The CDR3 has 15 amino acids.

The chain has TRBV5-5 and TRBJ2-7, with 7 positions matching TRBD2. In germline, CDR1 is SGHKS, CDR2 YYEKEE (reference sequence). J lost 6 bases, V lost 3 bases, and 12 bases had no gene match. The CDR3 sequence is 15 residues long. The CDR3 DNA sequence: TGTGCCAGCAGCTCTTGGGCCGGGACTAAGGTCGAGCAGTACTTC. It specifies CASSSWAGTKVEQYF.

The chain links TRBV10-3 to TRBJ1-1, with TRBD1 as a possible D gene (5 bases). V was pared by 2 bases and J by 0 bases, with 7 bases between. Germline-derived CDR1 and CDR2 are ENHRY and SYGVKD. The length of the CDR3 is 14 residues. The CDR3 spells CAISEAGMNTEAFF. The CDR3 DNA sequence: TGTGCCATCAGTGAGGCAGGGATGAACACTGAAGCTTTCTTT.

This clone showed up just a few times. The chain joins TRBV24-1 to TRBJ2-2, with a possible D match to TRBD2 (6 bases). CDR1 and CDR2 (germline): KGHDR, SFDVKD. The CDR3 loop spans 16 amino acids. Trimming left V 4 bases short and J 0 bases short, with 11 bases between. CDR3 region: CATSDAGTANTGELFF. CDR3 coding DNA: TGTGCCACCAGTGACGCAGGGACTGCGAACACCGGGGAGCTGTTTTTT.

On this clone: One end of the junction fails to match germline, which may point to a read error. The chain has TRBV7-9 and TRBJ2-3; D gene uncertain. The germline V gene has CDR1 SEHNR and CDR2 FQNEAQ (reference sequence). This CDR3 comprises 11 residues. The CDR3: CASSLPDTQYF. The CDR3 coding sequence is TGTGCCAGCAGCTTACCAGATACACAGTATTTT.

The table lists this clone with a few counts. This chain uses TRBV4-2 with TRBJ2-3; tentative D call: TRBD2 (6 bases). Trimming removed 0 bases from V and 1 base from J, with 11 bases in between. The CDR3 spans 16 residues. Per germline, CDR1 LGHNA and CDR2 YNFKEQ. This chain's CDR3 is CASSQDPGGRTDTQYF. As DNA, the CDR3 is TGTGCCAGCAGCCAAGACCCCGGGGGACGCACAGATACGCAGTATTTT.

As for this clone: The sample has other DNA sequences that encode this CDR3 too. V gene TRBV5-5 combines with J gene TRBJ2-5; weak D call: TRBD2 (5 bases). This CDR3 spans 15 amino acids. Trimming left V 4 bases short and J 2 bases short, with 15 bases between. Germline V CDR1 and CDR2: SGHKS, YYEKEE (reference sequence). The CDR3 nucleotides read TGTGCCAGCAGCCCCGGAGAGGGAAGGCAAGAGACCCAGTACTTC. Translating it yields CASSPGEGRQETQYF.

The chain is built from TRBV12-3 or TRBV12-4 and TRBJ2-1; D is undetermined. V lost 6 bases and J lost 9, with 12 bases in between. This CDR3 contains 12 residues. The CDR3 reads CASSYFRGEQFF. In nucleotides, the CDR3 is TGTGCCAGCAGCTATTTTCGCGGTGAGCAGTTCTTC.

CDR3 sequence (DNA): TGCGCCAGCAGTGGAGGCGGGACAGGAGCCTCTGGAAACACCATATATTTT. This codes for CASSGGGTGASGNTIYF. This chain uses TRBV10-2 with TRBJ1-3, with 8 bases matching TRBD1. There are 17 residues in the CDR3. V shed 4 bases, J shed 0 bases, and the junction held 8 bases outside the gene matches. Germline CDR1 WSHSY, CDR2 SAAADI.

The gene calls are TRBV5-4 and TRBJ2-5; 7 positions match TRBD2. Germline V gene data show CDR1 as SGHNT and CDR2 as YYREEE (reference sequence). The V segment lost 4 bases and the J segment 3 bases; nucleotides outside the gene matches: 6. CDR3 length: 14 residues. In nucleotides, the CDR3 is TGTGCCAGCAGCGCCCCCGGGGGGAAAGAGACCCAGTACTTC. Translated: CASSAPGGKETQYF.

About this clone: A junction boundary mismatches the germline segment, possibly from a read error. The J gene is TRBJ1-4, the V gene TRBV30, with 9 bases identical to TRBD1. Germline lookup yields CDR1 GTSNPN and CDR2 SVGIG (reference sequence). This CDR3 has 13 residues. CDR3 sequence: CAWKRQGGFQWIF. CDR3 DNA: TGTGCCTGGAAAAGACAGGGGGGGTTCCAGTGGATTTTT. The complete variable domain, with remaining parts taken from reference TRBV30 and TRBJ1-4, reads SQTIHQWPATLVQPVGSPLSLECTVEGTSNPNLYWYRQAAGRGLQLLFYSVGIGQISSEVPQNLSASRPQDRQFILSSKKLLLSDSGFYLCAWKRQGGFQWIFGSGTQLSVL.

This sequence joins TRBV3-1 (or the pseudogene TRBV3-2) and TRBJ1-5; a weak D match, TRBD1 (5 bases). The CDR3 has 15 residues. Deletions cut 0 bases from V and 7 bases from J, with 13 bases between. The germline gives CDR1 LGHDT, CDR2 YNNKEL (reference sequence). The CDR3 region has the DNA TGTGCCAGCAGCCAAGATGCGGCAGGGAAGCAGCCCCAGCATTTT. Encoded protein: CASSQDAAGKQPQHF.

This chain connects TRBV5-1 to TRBJ1-1, with 7 bases matching TRBD1. V trimming: 5 bases; J trimming: 13 bases; junction bases outside the gene matches: 14. Per germline, CDR1 SGHRS and CDR2 YFSETQ. The CDR3 consists of 13 residues. The CDR3 DNA reads as TGCGCCAGCAGAGCCGGGACAGAGAATTTTGGTTTCTTT. Its protein product is CASRAGTENFGFF.

About this clone itself: The same CDR3 also results from other DNA sequences found in this sample. The gene calls are TRBV11-3 and TRBJ2-1; tentative D call: TRBD2 (6 bases). Germline-derived CDR1 and CDR2 are SGHNT and YENEEA. CDR3 size: 15 residues. V lost 1 base and J 4 bases, leaving 11 bases between the germline ends. The CDR3, as DNA: TGTGCCAGCAGCTTAGGGCTAGCGACGTACAATGAGCAGTTCTTC. This sequence encodes CASSLGLATYNEQFF.

V gene TRBV19 combines with J gene TRBJ2-2, with 8 bases aligning to TRBD2. This CDR3 has 17 amino acids. Germline CDR1 reads LNHDA; CDR2 reads SQIVND (reference sequence). The ends lost 6 bases at V and 6 bases at J; junction bases unmatched: 15. DNA for the CDR3: TGTGCCAGTAGCGATAGGGACGCGGGGGGTTGGGCCGGGGAGCTGTTTTTT. This codes for CASSDRDAGGWAGELFF. The full variable domain, completed using reference TRBV19 and TRBJ2-2, is DGGITQSPKYLFRKEGQNVTLSCEQNLNHDAMYWYRQDPGQGLRLIYYSQIVNDFQKGDIAEGYSVSREKKESFPLTVTSAQKNPTAFYLCASSDRDAGGWAGELFFGEGSRLTVL.

The chain recombines TRBV7-9 with TRBJ2-3, with 12 bases aligning to TRBD2. Germline V gene sequence: CDR1 SEHNR, CDR2 FQNEAQ (reference sequence). The CDR3 covers 16 residues. J was trimmed by 3 bases and V by 5 bases; bases with no gene match: 6. This CDR3 reads CASSPLAGGPTDTQYF. Written as DNA, the CDR3 is TGTGCCAGCAGCCCCCTAGCGGGGGGGCCAACAGATACGCAGTATTTT.

The rearrangement links TRBV30 to TRBJ2-7, with 7 bases aligning to TRBD2. Trimming took 2 bases from V and 4 from J; bases not matched to a gene: 8. CDR3 length: 14 residues. Germline CDR1 is GTSNPN and CDR2 is SVGIG (reference sequence). Here the CDR3 DNA reads TGTGCCTGGAGTTTGGCCGGGGGGAGGTACGAGCAGTACTTC. This sequence encodes CAWSLAGGRYEQYF.

This chain uses TRBV19 with TRBJ1-2; D is unclear. V was cut by 2 bases and J by 4 bases, with 20 bases left in between. The germline gives CDR1 LNHDA, CDR2 SQIVND (reference sequence). The CDR3 has 17 amino acids. The CDR3: CASSITPQASGIYGYTF. The CDR3 DNA reads TGTGCCAGTAGTATAACCCCCCAGGCCAGCGGCATCTATGGCTACACCTTC.

This clone has just one count. The chain is built from TRBV19 and TRBJ1-2, with 7 bases lining up with TRBD1. The CDR3 extends over 13 amino acids. CDR1 LNHDA and CDR2 SQIVND come from the germline V gene (reference sequence). Trimming took 5 bases from V and 4 from J; bases not matched to a gene: 4. The DNA for the CDR3 is TGTGCCAGTAGTTCGGGACAGATCTATGGCTACACCTTC. It encodes CASSSGQIYGYTF.

The chain recombines TRBV5-6 with TRBJ2-5, with 7 bases fitting TRBD1. V lost 4 bases to trimming and J lost 3 bases; unmatched junction nucleotides: 3. Germline CDR1 reads SGHDT; CDR2 reads YYEEEE. The CDR3 is 13 residues long. The CDR3 loop is CASSATGKETQYF. The CDR3 DNA is TGTGCCAGCAGCGCGACAGGGAAAGAGACCCAGTACTTC.

V and J are TRBV7-8 and TRBJ2-3, with TRBD2 matching over 8 bases. CDR3 length equals 16 residues. V lost 7 bases, J lost 5 bases, and 14 bases stayed unmatched. Germline lookup yields CDR1 SGHVS and CDR2 FQNEAQ. The CDR3 DNA follows: TGTGCCAGCAACCCTAATACGGGGGGGGGCGGAGATACGCAGTATTTT. It codes for CASNPNTGGGGDTQYF. Using reference TRBV7-8 and TRBJ2-3 for the parts outside the CDR3, the full variable domain is GAGVSQSPRYKVAKRGQDVALRCDPISGHVSLFWYQQALGQGPEFLTYFQNEAQLDKSGLPSDRFFAERPEGSVSTLKIQRTQQEDSAVYLCASNPNTGGGGDTQYFGPGTRLTVL.

The rearrangement uses TRBV20-1 and TRBJ1-2; D possibly corresponds to TRBD1 (5 bases). The germline V gene has CDR1 DFQATT and CDR2 SNEGSKA (reference sequence). Trimming removed 5 bases at V and 6 bases at J, with 10 bases between. The CDR3 is made up of 11 amino acids. The CDR3 loop reads CSAPWGDGYTF. Written as DNA, the CDR3 is TGCAGTGCTCCCTGGGGGGATGGCTACACCTTC.

CDR3: CASSLGLAGATGELFF. CDR3 nucleotides: TGTGCCAGCAGCTTAGGACTAGCGGGGGCCACCGGGGAGCTGTTTTTT. This chain joins TRBV11-2 and TRBJ2-2, with 12 nucleotides matching TRBD2. Germline loops: CDR1 SGHAT, CDR2 FQNNGV. This CDR3 has 16 residues. Trimming at V came to 1 base and at J to 4 bases, leaving 1 base not matched to a gene. Using reference TRBV11-2 and TRBJ2-2 for the parts outside the CDR3, the full variable domain is EAGVAQSPRYKIIEKRQSVAFWCNPISGHATLYWYQQILGQGPKLLIQFQNNGVVDDSQLPKDRFSAERLKGVDSTLKIQPAKLEDSAVYLCASSLGLAGATGELFFGEGSRLTVL.

The DNA for the CDR3 is TGTGCCAGCAGCTTGGCTAGCGGGGGGGCCGCTGAGACCCAGTACTTC. Protein sequence: CASSLASGGAAETQYF. This chain connects TRBV11-2 to TRBJ2-5, with TRBD2 matching over 12 bases. Germline V gene sequence: CDR1 SGHAT, CDR2 FQNNGV. Losses at the gene ends were 3 bases for V and 5 bases for J; bases not matched to a gene: 7. The CDR3 length is 16 residues.

The chain joins TRBV7-3 to TRBJ2-1, with 8 bases that match TRBD1. Germline-derived CDR1 and CDR2 are SGHTA and FQGTGA. The CDR3 runs 15 residues. The junction had 2 bases not matched to a gene; V was cut back by 2 bases and J by 2 bases. CDR3 protein: CASSLGQGTYNEQFF. Here the CDR3 DNA reads TGTGCCAGCAGCTTAGGACAGGGCACCTACAATGAGCAGTTCTTC.

V is TRBV20-1 and J is TRBJ1-6; D is uncertain. This CDR3 spans 12 amino acids. Trimming took 5 bases from V and 7 from J, leaving 9 bases between them. Germline CDR1 is DFQATT and CDR2 is SNEGSKA (reference sequence). The DNA for the CDR3 is TGCAGTGCTCGTGCCGGGAATTCACCCCTCCACTTT. It encodes CSARAGNSPLHF.